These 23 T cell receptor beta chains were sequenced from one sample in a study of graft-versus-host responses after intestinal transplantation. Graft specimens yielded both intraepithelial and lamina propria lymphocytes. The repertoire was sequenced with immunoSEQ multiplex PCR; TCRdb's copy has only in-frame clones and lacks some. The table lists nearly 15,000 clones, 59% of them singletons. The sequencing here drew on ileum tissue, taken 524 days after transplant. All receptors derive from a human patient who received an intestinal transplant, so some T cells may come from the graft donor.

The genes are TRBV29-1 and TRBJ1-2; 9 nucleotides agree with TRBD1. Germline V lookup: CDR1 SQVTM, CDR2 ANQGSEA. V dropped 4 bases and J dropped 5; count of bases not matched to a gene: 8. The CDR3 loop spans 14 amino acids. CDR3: CSVVPGQGWYGYTF. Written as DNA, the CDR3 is TGCAGCGTTGTCCCGGGACAGGGATGGTATGGCTACACCTTC.

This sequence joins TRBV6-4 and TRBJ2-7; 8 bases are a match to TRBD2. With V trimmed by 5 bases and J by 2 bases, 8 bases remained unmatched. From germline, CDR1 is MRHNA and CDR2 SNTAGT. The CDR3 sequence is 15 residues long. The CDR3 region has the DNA TGTGCCAGCAGTTTTCAGGGCGGGGGGACCTACGAGCAGTACTTC. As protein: CASSFQGGGTYEQYF.

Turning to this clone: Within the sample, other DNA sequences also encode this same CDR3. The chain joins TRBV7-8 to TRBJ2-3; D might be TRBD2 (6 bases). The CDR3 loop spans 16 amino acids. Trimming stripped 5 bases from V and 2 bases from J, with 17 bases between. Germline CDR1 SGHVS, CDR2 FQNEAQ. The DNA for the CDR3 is TGTGCCAGCAGCCCCCTCGCTGGGGGGAACACAGATACGCAGTATTTT. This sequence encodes CASSPLAGGNTDTQYF. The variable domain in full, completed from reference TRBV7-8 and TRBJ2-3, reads GAGVSQSPRYKVAKRGQDVALRCDPISGHVSLFWYQQALGQGPEFLTYFQNEAQLDKSGLPSDRFFAERPEGSVSTLKIQRTQQEDSAVYLCASSPLAGGNTDTQYFGPGTRLTVL.

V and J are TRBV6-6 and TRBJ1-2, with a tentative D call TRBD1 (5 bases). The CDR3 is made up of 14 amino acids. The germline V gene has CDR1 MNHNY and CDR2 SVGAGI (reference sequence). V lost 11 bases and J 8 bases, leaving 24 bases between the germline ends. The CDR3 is CAASGADSASGYTF. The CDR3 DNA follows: TGTGCCGCGTCCGGCGCCGACAGCGCGAGCGGCTACACCTTC.

In DNA, the CDR3 is TGTGCCAGCAGCGTCCCGGGGGGGATTGAAGCTTTCTTT. This gives the protein CASSVPGGIEAFF. The rearrangement joins TRBV7-2 to TRBJ1-1; a weak D match, TRBD1 (5 bases). The CDR3 consists of 13 residues. V was trimmed by 5 bases and J by 7 bases, leaving 14 bases between them. CDR1 and CDR2 from the germline V gene are SGHTA and FQGNSA.

The CDR3 reads CASSLEGAVDTQYF. Written as DNA, the CDR3 is TGTGCCAGCAGCTTAGAGGGGGCGGTAGATACGCAGTATTTT. The chain uses TRBV7-2 and TRBJ2-3; 7 nucleotides match TRBD1. Looked up from germline, CDR1 is SGHTA and CDR2 is FQGNSA. CDR3 length: 14 residues. The ends lost 1 base at V and 5 bases at J; junction bases unmatched: 3.

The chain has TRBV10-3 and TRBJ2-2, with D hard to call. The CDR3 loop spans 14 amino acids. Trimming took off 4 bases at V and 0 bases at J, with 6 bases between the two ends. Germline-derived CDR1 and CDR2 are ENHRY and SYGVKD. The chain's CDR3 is CAISVGANTGELFF. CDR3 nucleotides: TGTGCCATCAGTGTTGGAGCGAACACCGGGGAGCTGTTTTTT.

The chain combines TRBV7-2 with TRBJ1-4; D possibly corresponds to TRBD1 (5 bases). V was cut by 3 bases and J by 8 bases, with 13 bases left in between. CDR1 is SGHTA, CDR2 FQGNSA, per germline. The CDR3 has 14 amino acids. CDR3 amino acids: CASSFSGSREKLFF. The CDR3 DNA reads TGTGCCAGCAGCTTTTCAGGGTCCAGGGAAAAACTGTTTTTT. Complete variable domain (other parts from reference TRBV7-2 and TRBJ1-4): GAGVSQSPSNKVTEKGKDVELRCDPISGHTALYWYRQSLGQGLEFLIYFQGNSAPDKSGLPSDRFSAERTGGSVSTLTIQRTQQEDSAVYLCASSFSGSREKLFFGSGTQLSVL.

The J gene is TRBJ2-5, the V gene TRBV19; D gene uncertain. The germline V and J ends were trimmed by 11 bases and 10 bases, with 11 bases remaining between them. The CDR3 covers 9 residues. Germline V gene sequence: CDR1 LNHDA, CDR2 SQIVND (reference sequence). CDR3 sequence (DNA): TGTGCCGGAGTGAGAGGCCAGTACTTC. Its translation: CAGVRGQYF.

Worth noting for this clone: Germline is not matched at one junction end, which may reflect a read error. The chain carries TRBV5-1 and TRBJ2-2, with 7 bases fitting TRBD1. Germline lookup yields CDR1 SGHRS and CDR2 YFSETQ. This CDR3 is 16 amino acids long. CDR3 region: CASNLKTGVNTGELFF. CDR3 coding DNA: TGCGCCAGCAACTTGAAAACAGGGGTGAACACCGGGGAGCTGTTTTTT.

The CDR3 DNA follows: TGTGCCAGCAGCTTCCGGACAGGGTACGGGACTGAAGCTTTCTTT. This sequence encodes CASSFRTGYGTEAFF. The chain employs TRBV5-6 and TRBJ1-1; 8 positions match TRBD1. V lost 2 bases to trimming and J lost 5 bases; unmatched junction nucleotides: 8. The CDR3 loop spans 15 amino acids. Per the germline V gene, CDR1 is SGHDT and CDR2 is YYEEEE.

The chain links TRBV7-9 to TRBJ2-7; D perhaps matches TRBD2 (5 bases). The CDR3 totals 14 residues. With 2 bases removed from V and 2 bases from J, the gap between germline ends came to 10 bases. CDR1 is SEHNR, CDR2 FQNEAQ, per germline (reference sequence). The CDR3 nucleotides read TGTGCCAGCAGCTTATACGGACTTCCCTACGAGCAGTACTTC. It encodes CASSLYGLPYEQYF.

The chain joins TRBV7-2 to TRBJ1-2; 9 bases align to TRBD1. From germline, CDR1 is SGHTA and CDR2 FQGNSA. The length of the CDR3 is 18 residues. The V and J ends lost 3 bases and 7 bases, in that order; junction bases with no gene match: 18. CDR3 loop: CASSLLGTGIYKLGGYTF. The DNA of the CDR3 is TGTGCCAGCAGCTTGTTAGGGACAGGGATATATAAATTGGGTGGCTACACCTTC.

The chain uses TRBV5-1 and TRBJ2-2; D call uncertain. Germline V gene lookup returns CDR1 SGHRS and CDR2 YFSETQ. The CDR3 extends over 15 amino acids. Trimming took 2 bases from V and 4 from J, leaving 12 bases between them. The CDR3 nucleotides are TGCGCCAGCAGCTTAGTGAACCTAGTCACCGGGGAGCTGTTTTTT. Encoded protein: CASSLVNLVTGELFF.

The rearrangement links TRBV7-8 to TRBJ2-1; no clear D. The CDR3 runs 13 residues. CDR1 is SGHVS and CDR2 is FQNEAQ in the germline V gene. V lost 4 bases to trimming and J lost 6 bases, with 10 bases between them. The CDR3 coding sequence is TGTGCCAGCAGCTCCCGGGTGCTCAATGAGCAGTTCTTC. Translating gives CASSSRVLNEQFF.

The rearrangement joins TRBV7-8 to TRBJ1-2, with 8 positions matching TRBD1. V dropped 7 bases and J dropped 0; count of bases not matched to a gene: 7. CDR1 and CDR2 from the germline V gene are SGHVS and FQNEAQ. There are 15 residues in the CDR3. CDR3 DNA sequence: TGTGCCAGCACTCCGGGGGACAGGACTAACTATGGCTACACCTTC. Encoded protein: CASTPGDRTNYGYTF.

CDR3 nucleotide sequence: TGTGCCAGCACCCCGGACAGGGGGCAGTACGAGCAGTACTTC. Translation: CASTPDRGQYEQYF. V gene TRBV2 combines with J gene TRBJ2-7; 11 nucleotides match TRBD1. V dropped 7 bases and J dropped 4; count of bases not matched to a gene: 6. The CDR3 runs 14 residues. CDR1 SNHLY and CDR2 FYNNEI come from the germline V gene.

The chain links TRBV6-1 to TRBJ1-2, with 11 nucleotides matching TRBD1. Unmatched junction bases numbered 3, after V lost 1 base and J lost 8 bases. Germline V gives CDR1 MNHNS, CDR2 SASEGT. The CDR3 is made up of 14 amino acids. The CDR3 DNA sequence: TGTGCCAGCAGTGAAGGGACAGGGGGCGAAGGCTACACCTTC. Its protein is CASSEGTGGEGYTF.

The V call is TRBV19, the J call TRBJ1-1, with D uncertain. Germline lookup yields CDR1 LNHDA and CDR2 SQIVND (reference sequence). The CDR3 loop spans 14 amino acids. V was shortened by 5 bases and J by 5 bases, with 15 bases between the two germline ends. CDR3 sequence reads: CASSPFRVETEAFF. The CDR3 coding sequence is TGTGCCAGTAGTCCCTTTCGGGTAGAGACTGAAGCTTTCTTT.

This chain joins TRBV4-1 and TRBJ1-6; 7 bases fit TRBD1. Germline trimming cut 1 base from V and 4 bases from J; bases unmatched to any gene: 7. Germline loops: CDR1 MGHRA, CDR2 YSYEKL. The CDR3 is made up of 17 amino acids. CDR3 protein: CASSQGRQGVYNSPLHF. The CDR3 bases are TGCGCCAGCAGCCAAGGCCGACAGGGTGTTTATAATTCACCCCTCCACTTT.

The CDR3 is CASGPSYNEQFF. CDR3 coding DNA: TGTGCCAGTGGGCCTTCCTACAATGAGCAGTTCTTC. This chain uses TRBV6-4 with TRBJ2-1; D uncertain. CDR3 length: 12 amino acids. Looked up from germline, CDR1 is MRHNA and CDR2 is SNTAGT. The V end was cut by 9 bases, the J end by 1 base, with 7 bases between.

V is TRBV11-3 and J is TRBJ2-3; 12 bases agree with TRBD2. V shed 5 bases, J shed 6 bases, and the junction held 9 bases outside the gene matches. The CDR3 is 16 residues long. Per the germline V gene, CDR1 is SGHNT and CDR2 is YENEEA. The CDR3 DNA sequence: TGTGCCAGCAGCCCTTGGACTAGCGGGGAGGTGGATACGCAGTATTTT. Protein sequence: CASSPWTSGEVDTQYF.

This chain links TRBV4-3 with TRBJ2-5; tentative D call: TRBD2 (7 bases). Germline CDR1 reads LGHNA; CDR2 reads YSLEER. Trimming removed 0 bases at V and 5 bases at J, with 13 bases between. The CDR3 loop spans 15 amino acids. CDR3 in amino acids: CASSQDHGGPETQYF. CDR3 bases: TGCGCCAGCAGCCAAGATCACGGGGGGCCGGAGACCCAGTACTTC.